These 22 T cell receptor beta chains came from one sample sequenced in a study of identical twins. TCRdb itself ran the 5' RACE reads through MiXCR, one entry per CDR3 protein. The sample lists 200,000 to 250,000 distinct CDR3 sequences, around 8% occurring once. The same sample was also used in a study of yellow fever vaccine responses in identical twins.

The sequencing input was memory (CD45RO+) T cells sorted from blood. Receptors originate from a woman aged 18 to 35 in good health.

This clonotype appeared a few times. The CDR3 sequence: CASSLQQWTEAFF. The CDR3 DNA follows: TGTGCCAGCAGTTTGCAGCAATGGACTGAAGCTTTCTTT. The V call is TRBV27, the J call TRBJ1-1; D ambiguous. Germline V gene data show CDR1 as MNHEY and CDR2 as SMNVEV (reference sequence). Trimming left V 3 bases short and J 5 bases short, with 10 bases between. This CDR3 is built from 13 residues.

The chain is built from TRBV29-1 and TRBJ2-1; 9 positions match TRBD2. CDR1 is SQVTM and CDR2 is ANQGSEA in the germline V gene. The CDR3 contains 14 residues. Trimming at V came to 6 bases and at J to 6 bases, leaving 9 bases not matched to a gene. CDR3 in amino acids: CSVREHSGGNEQFF. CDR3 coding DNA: TGCAGCGTACGGGAACATAGCGGGGGCAATGAGCAGTTCTTC.

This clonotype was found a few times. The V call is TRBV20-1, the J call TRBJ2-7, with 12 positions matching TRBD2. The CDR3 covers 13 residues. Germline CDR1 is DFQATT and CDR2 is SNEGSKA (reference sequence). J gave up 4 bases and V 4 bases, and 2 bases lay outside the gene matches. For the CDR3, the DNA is TGCAGTGCTAAGACTAGCGGGGGTTACGAGCAGTACTTC. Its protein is CSAKTSGGYEQYF.

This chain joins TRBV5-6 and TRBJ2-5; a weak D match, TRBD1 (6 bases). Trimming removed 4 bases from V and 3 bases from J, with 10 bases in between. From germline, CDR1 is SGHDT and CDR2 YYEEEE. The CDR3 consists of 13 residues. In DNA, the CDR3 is TGTGCCAGCAGCAAGCGGACAGAAGAGACCCAGTACTTC. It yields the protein CASSKRTEETQYF.

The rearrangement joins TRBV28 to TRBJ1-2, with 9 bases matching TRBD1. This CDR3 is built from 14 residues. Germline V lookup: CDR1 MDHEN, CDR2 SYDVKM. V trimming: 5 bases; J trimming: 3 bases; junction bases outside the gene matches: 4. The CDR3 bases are TGTGCCAGCAGTAAACGGGACAGGGACTATGGCTACACCTTC. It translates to CASSKRDRDYGYTF.

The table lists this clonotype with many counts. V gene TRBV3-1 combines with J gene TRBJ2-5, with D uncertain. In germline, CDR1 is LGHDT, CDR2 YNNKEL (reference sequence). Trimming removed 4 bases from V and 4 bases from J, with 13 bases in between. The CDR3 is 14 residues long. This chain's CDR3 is CASSPSRGLETQYF. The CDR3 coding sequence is TGTGCCAGCAGCCCCTCCCGTGGATTAGAGACCCAGTACTTC.

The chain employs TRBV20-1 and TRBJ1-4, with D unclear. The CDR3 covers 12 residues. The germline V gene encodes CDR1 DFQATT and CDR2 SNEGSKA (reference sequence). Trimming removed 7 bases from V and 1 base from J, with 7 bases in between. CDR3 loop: CSGFGTNEKLFF. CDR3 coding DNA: TGCAGTGGGTTTGGAACTAATGAAAAACTGTTTTTT.

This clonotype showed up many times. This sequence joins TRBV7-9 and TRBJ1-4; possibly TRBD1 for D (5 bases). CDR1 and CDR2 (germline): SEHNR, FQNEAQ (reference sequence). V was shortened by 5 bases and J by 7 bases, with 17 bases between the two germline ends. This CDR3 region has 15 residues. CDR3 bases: TGTGCCAGCAGCGATGAGGAGAGGGGCCTTGAAAAACTGTTTTTT. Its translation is CASSDEERGLEKLFF.

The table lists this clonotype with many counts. The CDR3 region has the DNA TGTGCCAGCAGTTTCTTAGGACCTTCCTACAATGAGCAGTTCTTC. It codes for CASSFLGPSYNEQFF. The chain uses TRBV28 and TRBJ2-1, with no clear D. There are 15 residues in the CDR3. The germline CDR1 and CDR2 sequences are MDHEN and SYDVKM. Trimming stripped 3 bases from V and 1 base from J, with 10 bases between. Full variable domain (rest looked up from reference TRBV28 and TRBJ2-1): DVKVTQSSRYLVKRTGEKVFLECVQDMDHENMFWYRQDPGLGLRLIYFSYDVKMKEKGDIPEGYSVSREKKERFSLILESASTNQTSMYLCASSFLGPSYNEQFFGPGTRLTVL.

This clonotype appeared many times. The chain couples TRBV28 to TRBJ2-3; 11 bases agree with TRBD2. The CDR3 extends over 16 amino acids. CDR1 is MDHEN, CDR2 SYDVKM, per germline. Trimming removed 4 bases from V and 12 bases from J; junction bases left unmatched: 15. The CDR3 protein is CASSSYPFTSGGPQYF. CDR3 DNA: TGTGCCAGCAGTTCTTATCCCTTTACTAGCGGGGGTCCTCAGTATTTT.

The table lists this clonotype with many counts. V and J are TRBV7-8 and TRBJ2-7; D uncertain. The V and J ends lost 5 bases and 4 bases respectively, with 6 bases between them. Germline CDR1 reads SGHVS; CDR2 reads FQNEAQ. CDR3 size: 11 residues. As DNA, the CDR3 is TGTGCCAGCAGCATAGATTACGAGCAGTACTTC. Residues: CASSIDYEQYF.

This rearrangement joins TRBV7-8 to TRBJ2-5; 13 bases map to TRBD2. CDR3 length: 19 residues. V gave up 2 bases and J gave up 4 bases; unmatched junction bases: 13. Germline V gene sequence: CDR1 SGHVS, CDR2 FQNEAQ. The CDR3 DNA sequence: TGTGCCAGCAGCTTAAAAGGGGGACTAGCGGGGTCTCAGGGAGAGACCCAGTACTTC. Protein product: CASSLKGGLAGSQGETQYF.

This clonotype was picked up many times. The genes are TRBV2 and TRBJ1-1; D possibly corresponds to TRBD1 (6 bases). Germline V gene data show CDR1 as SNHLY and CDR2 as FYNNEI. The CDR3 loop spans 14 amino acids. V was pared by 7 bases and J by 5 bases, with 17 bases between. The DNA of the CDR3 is TGTGCCAGCACCCTTAAGGACAGTCAAACTGAAGCTTTCTTT. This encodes CASTLKDSQTEAFF.

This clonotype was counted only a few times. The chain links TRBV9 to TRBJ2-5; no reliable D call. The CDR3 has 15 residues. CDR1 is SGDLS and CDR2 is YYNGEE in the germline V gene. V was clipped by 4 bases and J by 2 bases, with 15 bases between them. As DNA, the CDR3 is TGTGCCAGCAGCCCCCGGGTGACGATTCAAGAGACCCAGTACTTC. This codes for CASSPRVTIQETQYF.

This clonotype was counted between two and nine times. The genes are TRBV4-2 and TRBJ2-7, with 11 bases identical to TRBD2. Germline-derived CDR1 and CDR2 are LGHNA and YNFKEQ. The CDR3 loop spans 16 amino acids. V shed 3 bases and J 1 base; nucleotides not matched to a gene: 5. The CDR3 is CASSQFGTSGSYEQYF. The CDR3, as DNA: TGTGCCAGCAGCCAGTTCGGGACTAGCGGTTCCTACGAGCAGTACTTC.

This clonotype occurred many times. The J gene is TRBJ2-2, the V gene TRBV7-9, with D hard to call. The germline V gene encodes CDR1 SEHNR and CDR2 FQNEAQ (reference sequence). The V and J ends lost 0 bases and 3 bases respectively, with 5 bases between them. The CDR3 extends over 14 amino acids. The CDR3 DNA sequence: TGTGCCAGCAGCTTAGCACAAGACACCGGGGAGCTGTTTTTT. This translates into CASSLAQDTGELFF.

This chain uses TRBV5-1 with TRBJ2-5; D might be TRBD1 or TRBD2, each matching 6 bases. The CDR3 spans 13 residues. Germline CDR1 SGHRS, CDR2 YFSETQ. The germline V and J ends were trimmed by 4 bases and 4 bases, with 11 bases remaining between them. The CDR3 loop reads CASSHEGGETQYF. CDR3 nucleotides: TGCGCCAGCAGCCACGAGGGGGGAGAGACCCAGTACTTC.

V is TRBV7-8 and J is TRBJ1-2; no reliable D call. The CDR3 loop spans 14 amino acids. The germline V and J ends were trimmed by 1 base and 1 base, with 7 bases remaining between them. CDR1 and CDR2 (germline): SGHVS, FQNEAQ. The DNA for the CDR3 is TGTGCCAGCAGCTTAGATAAGATTAACTATGGCTACACCTTC. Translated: CASSLDKINYGYTF.

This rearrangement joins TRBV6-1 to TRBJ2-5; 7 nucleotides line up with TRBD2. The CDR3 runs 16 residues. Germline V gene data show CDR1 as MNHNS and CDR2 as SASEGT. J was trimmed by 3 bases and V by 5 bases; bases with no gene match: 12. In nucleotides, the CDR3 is TGTGCCAGCAGTAAAATAAGCGGGAAGCTAGAAGAGACCCAGTACTTC. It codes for CASSKISGKLEETQYF.

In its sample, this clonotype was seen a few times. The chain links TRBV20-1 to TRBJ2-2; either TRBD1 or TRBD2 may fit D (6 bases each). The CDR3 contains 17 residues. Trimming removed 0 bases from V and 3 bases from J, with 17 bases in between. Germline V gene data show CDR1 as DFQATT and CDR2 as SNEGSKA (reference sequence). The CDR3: CSARDVKGGVDTGELFF. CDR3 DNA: TGCAGTGCTAGAGACGTAAAGGGGGGTGTCGACACCGGGGAGCTGTTTTTT.

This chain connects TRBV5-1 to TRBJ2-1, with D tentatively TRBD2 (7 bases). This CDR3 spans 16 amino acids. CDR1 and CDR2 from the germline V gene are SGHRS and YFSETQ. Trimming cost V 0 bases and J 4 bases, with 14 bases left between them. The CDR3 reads CASSLVWGRGYNEQFF. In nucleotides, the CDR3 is TGCGCCAGCAGCTTGGTATGGGGGAGGGGGTACAATGAGCAGTTCTTC.

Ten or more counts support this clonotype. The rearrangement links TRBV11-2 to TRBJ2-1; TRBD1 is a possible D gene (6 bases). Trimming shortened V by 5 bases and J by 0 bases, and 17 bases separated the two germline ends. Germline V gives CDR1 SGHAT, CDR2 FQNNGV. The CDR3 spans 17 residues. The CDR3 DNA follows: TGTGCCAGCAGCACGCGACGACAGGCGAGCTCCTACAATGAGCAGTTCTTC. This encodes CASSTRRQASSYNEQFF.